This T cell receptor beta chain was recorded in a study of blood T cell repertoires in COVID-19. As for the study in general: T cells, B-cell-depleted T cells, or PBMCs provided the cDNA or gDNA that served as material.

Donors of Cohort 3 who recovered were those that had two negative PCRs, clearance, or symptom resolution. Measured with immunoSEQ multiplex PCR; TCRdb has only the in-frame clones, and not every one. The repertoire includes roughly 160,000 clones, about 88% of them detected once, and roughly 7% sits in the top ten. CDR1 MNHEY and CDR2 SVGEGT come from the germline V gene. This CDR3 is built from 15 residues. V shed 2 bases and J 7 bases; nucleotides not matched to a gene: 5. Sequenced sample: PBMCs or T cells enriched from blood (not recorded which). The clonotype was recovered from a woman in her fifties or sixties who had recovered from COVID-19. The chain has TRBV6-2 or TRBV6-3 and TRBJ2-1; 10 bases fit TRBD2. In nucleotides, the CDR3 is TGTGCCAGCAGTTACACAACTAGCGGGGCTAATGAGCAGTTCTTC. It codes for CASSYTTSGANEQFF.